Listed below are T cell receptor beta chains from one sample, sequenced in a study of blood T cell repertoires in COVID-19. The protocol was immunoSEQ multiplex PCR, while the TCRdb copy is restricted to in-frame clones and leaves out a portion. This table has 300,000 or so clones, around 87% appearing once. The sequenced material came from peripheral blood. The receptors shown here come from a man between 50 and 59 years old with active or convalescent COVID-19. Each CDR3 is given with its conserved first and last residue. Each record gives: J gene, clone size, D gene, V gene, CDR3 protein, CDR3 DNA. A D gene is named only where the DNA matches it firmly. Size is stated for part of the rows, as once, few or many counts, or as a class when the clone is expanded.

J gene: TRBJ1-5; clone size: once; D gene: -; V gene: TRBV6-5; CDR3 protein: CASSYSLNQPQHF; CDR3 DNA: TGTGCCAGCAGTTACTCCTTGAATCAGCCCCAGCATTTT
J gene: TRBJ2-1; clone size: -; D gene: TRBD1; V gene: TRBV5-8; CDR3 protein: CASSLGFGTGVNEQFF; CDR3 DNA: TGTGCCAGCAGCTTGGGATTCGGGACAGGGGTGAATGAGCAGTTCTTC
J gene: TRBJ1-2; clone size: -; D gene: -; V gene: TRBV3-1/TRBV3-2; CDR3 protein: CASSQDGPPIANYGYTF; CDR3 DNA: TGTGCCAGCAGCCAAGATGGGCCTCCGATAGCTAACTATGGCTACACCTTC
J gene: TRBJ1-2; clone size: -; D gene: -; V gene: TRBV9; CDR3 protein: CASSVGREGAVDYGYTF; CDR3 DNA: TGTGCCAGCAGCGTAGGCCGTGAAGGGGCGGTGGACTATGGCTACACCTTC
J gene: TRBJ2-3; clone size: few; D gene: TRBD2; V gene: TRBV29-1; CDR3 protein: CSGGREKTDTQYF; CDR3 DNA: TGCAGCGGAGGGCGGGAGAAGACAGATACGCAGTATTTT
J gene: TRBJ1-5; clone size: -; D gene: -; V gene: TRBV2; CDR3 protein: CASRATGNQPQHF; CDR3 DNA: TGTGCCAGCAGGGCCACAGGGAATCAGCCCCAGCATTTT
J gene: TRBJ1-5; clone size: -; D gene: TRBD1; V gene: TRBV2; CDR3 protein: CASSVGTGFGEPQHF; CDR3 DNA: TGTGCCAGCAGTGTGGGGACAGGGTTTGGGGAGCCCCAGCATTTT
J gene: TRBJ2-1; clone size: -; D gene: -; V gene: TRBV11-3; CDR3 protein: CASSRGGAGSSYNEQFF; CDR3 DNA: TGTGCCAGCAGCCGGGGTGGGGCGGGGAGCTCCTACAATGAGCAGTTCTTC
J gene: TRBJ1-3; clone size: -; D gene: TRBD1; V gene: TRBV4-2; CDR3 protein: CASSQYGTDSGNTIYF; CDR3 DNA: TGTGCCAGCAGCCAATACGGGACAGACTCTGGAAACACCATATATTTT
J gene: TRBJ2-3; clone size: -; D gene: TRBD1; V gene: TRBV7-9; CDR3 protein: CASRGQGARGDTQYF; CDR3 DNA: TGTGCCAGCAGGGGACAGGGGGCTAGGGGAGATACGCAGTATTTT
J gene: TRBJ1-5; clone size: -; D gene: -; V gene: TRBV10-3; CDR3 protein: CAISVGGNQPQHF; CDR3 DNA: TGTGCCATCAGTGTCGGGGGGAATCAGCCCCAGCATTTT
J gene: TRBJ1-2; clone size: few; D gene: -; V gene: TRBV6-5; CDR3 protein: CASSYSSGNLGYTF; CDR3 DNA: TGTGCCAGCAGTTACTCTTCCGGGAATCTAGGCTACACCTTC
J gene: TRBJ2-2; clone size: -; D gene: TRBD2; V gene: TRBV3-1/TRBV3-2; CDR3 protein: CASSQGLAGSVTGELFF; CDR3 DNA: TGTGCCAGCAGCCAAGGACTAGCGGGGTCGGTCACCGGGGAGCTGTTTTTT
J gene: TRBJ1-2; clone size: -; D gene: -; V gene: TRBV6-2/TRBV6-3; CDR3 protein: CASSYSSGTYGYTF; CDR3 DNA: TGTGCCAGCAGTTACTCATCTGGGACTTATGGCTACACCTTC
J gene: TRBJ2-7; clone size: -; D gene: TRBD2; V gene: TRBV5-5; CDR3 protein: CASSLNLAGGPIF; CDR3 DNA: TGTGCCAGCAGCCTTAATTTGGCGGGAGGCCCAATCTTC
J gene: TRBJ2-7; clone size: -; D gene: TRBD1; V gene: TRBV5-8; CDR3 protein: CASSQGTGGRYEQYF; CDR3 DNA: TGTGCCAGCAGCCAAGGGACAGGGGGCCGCTACGAGCAGTACTTC
J gene: TRBJ2-5; clone size: -; D gene: -; V gene: TRBV2; CDR3 protein: CASTRLGQAQETQYF; CDR3 DNA: TGTGCCAGCACCCGACTGGGGCAGGCCCAGGAGACCCAGTACTTC
J gene: TRBJ2-2; clone size: once; D gene: -; V gene: TRBV7-3; CDR3 protein: CASSPINGELFF; CDR3 DNA: TGTGCCAGCAGCCCTATCAACGGGGAGCTGTTTTTT
J gene: TRBJ1-2; clone size: -; D gene: -; V gene: TRBV18; CDR3 protein: CASSPLKGVRYGYTF; CDR3 DNA: TGTGCCAGCTCACCCTTAAAGGGGGTCCGGTATGGCTACACCTTC
J gene: TRBJ1-5; clone size: -; D gene: TRBD1; V gene: TRBV19; CDR3 protein: CASSIRGQGGVAGNQPQHF; CDR3 DNA: TGTGCCAGTAGTATTAGGGGACAGGGGGGAGTAGCGGGCAATCAGCCCCAGCATTTT
J gene: TRBJ2-2; clone size: -; D gene: TRBD2; V gene: TRBV7-9; CDR3 protein: CASSSPGLEAAGELFF; CDR3 DNA: TGTGCCAGCAGCTCCCCGGGACTAGAAGCGGCCGGGGAGCTGTTTTTT
J gene: TRBJ2-1; clone size: -; D gene: TRBD2; V gene: TRBV7-9; CDR3 protein: CASNLLAGNNEQFF; CDR3 DNA: TGTGCCAGCAACCTTCTAGCGGGGAACAATGAGCAGTTCTTC
J gene: TRBJ2-2; clone size: -; D gene: -; V gene: TRBV27; CDR3 protein: CASSWGQGNTGELFF; CDR3 DNA: TGTGCCAGCAGTTGGGGACAAGGGAACACCGGGGAGCTGTTTTTT
J gene: TRBJ2-1; clone size: -; D gene: TRBD2; V gene: TRBV5-1; CDR3 protein: CASSLGGLAAMNEQFF; CDR3 DNA: TGCGCCAGCAGCTTGGGGGGACTAGCGGCTATGAATGAGCAGTTCTTC
J gene: TRBJ2-1; clone size: once; D gene: -; V gene: TRBV4-2; CDR3 protein: CASSQGGNRYNEQFF; CDR3 DNA: TGTGCCAGCAGCCAAGGAGGGAATCGCTACAATGAGCAGTTCTTC
J gene: TRBJ2-2; clone size: -; D gene: TRBD1; V gene: TRBV19; CDR3 protein: CASSIYGQGVANTGELFF; CDR3 DNA: TGTGCCAGTAGTATATATGGACAGGGGGTAGCGAACACCGGGGAGCTGTTTTTT
J gene: TRBJ2-7; clone size: -; D gene: TRBD1; V gene: TRBV7-8; CDR3 protein: CASSLVKSNRGSYEQYF; CDR3 DNA: TGTGCCAGCAGCTTAGTCAAATCTAACAGGGGGTCCTACGAGCAGTACTTC
J gene: TRBJ2-3; clone size: once; D gene: -; V gene: TRBV5-6; CDR3 protein: CASSLISGWADTQYF; CDR3 DNA: TGTGCCAGCAGCTTGATTAGCGGATGGGCGGATACGCAGTATTTT
J gene: TRBJ1-2; clone size: -; D gene: TRBD1; V gene: TRBV6-5; CDR3 protein: CASRKDRGPNYGYTF; CDR3 DNA: TGTGCCAGCAGGAAAGACAGGGGGCCGAACTATGGCTACACCTTC
J gene: TRBJ1-1; clone size: once; D gene: TRBD1; V gene: TRBV2; CDR3 protein: CASSEETGGTEAFF; CDR3 DNA: TGTGCCAGCAGTGAAGAGACAGGGGGCACTGAAGCTTTCTTT
J gene: TRBJ1-2; clone size: once; D gene: -; V gene: TRBV6-5; CDR3 protein: CASSYSRGSYTF; CDR3 DNA: TGTGCCAGCAGTTACTCGCGGGGAAGCTACACCTTC
J gene: TRBJ2-1; clone size: -; D gene: -; V gene: TRBV24-1; CDR3 protein: CATSDLWQNNEQFF; CDR3 DNA: TGTGCCACCAGTGATTTGTGGCAGAACAATGAGCAGTTCTTC
J gene: TRBJ2-3; clone size: once; D gene: TRBD2; V gene: TRBV19; CDR3 protein: CASSLAGDTQYF; CDR3 DNA: TGTGCCAGTAGTTTAGCGGGAGATACGCAGTATTTT
J gene: TRBJ2-1; clone size: -; D gene: -; V gene: TRBV5-1; CDR3 protein: CASSSLGDYNEQFF; CDR3 DNA: TGCGCCAGCAGCTCCTTAGGGGACTACAATGAGCAGTTCTTC
J gene: TRBJ1-2; clone size: -; D gene: TRBD1; V gene: TRBV5-4; CDR3 protein: CAIGTGSPGYTF; CDR3 DNA: TGTGCCATCGGGACAGGGAGCCCTGGCTACACCTTC
J gene: TRBJ1-1; clone size: -; D gene: -; V gene: TRBV29-1; CDR3 protein: CSVVSGLVVATEAFF; CDR3 DNA: TGCAGCGTTGTTAGCGGTTTAGTAGTTGCCACTGAAGCTTTCTTT
J gene: TRBJ1-6; clone size: -; D gene: -; V gene: TRBV10-2; CDR3 protein: CASSESVGNSPLHF; CDR3 DNA: TGCGCCAGCAGTGAGTCCGTCGGGAATTCACCCCTCCACTTT
J gene: TRBJ2-3; clone size: once; D gene: TRBD2; V gene: TRBV27; CDR3 protein: CASRSLAGGRLVSQYF; CDR3 DNA: TGTGCCAGCCGATCACTAGCGGGGGGCCGTTTGGTGTCGCAGTATTTT
J gene: TRBJ2-7; clone size: once; D gene: TRBD1; V gene: TRBV30; CDR3 protein: CAWSRQGLYEQYF; CDR3 DNA: TGTGCCTGGAGTCGACAGGGCCTCTACGAGCAGTACTTC
J gene: TRBJ1-5; clone size: -; D gene: TRBD1; V gene: TRBV28; CDR3 protein: CASRRDSTSNQPQHF; CDR3 DNA: TGTGCCAGCAGACGGGACAGCACAAGCAATCAGCCCCAGCATTTT
J gene: TRBJ1-2; clone size: -; D gene: TRBD1; V gene: TRBV4-1; CDR3 protein: CASSQPDRVAYGYTF; CDR3 DNA: TGCGCCAGCAGCCAGCCCGACAGGGTGGCATATGGCTACACCTTC
J gene: TRBJ2-7; clone size: once; D gene: -; V gene: TRBV30; CDR3 protein: CAWRNNSNRGWEQYF; CDR3 DNA: TGTGCCTGGAGAAATAACTCAAACCGGGGGTGGGAGCAGTACTTC
J gene: TRBJ2-7; clone size: -; D gene: TRBD1; V gene: TRBV14; CDR3 protein: CASSRAGGWREQYF; CDR3 DNA: TGTGCCAGCAGCCGGGCAGGGGGATGGCGGGAGCAGTACTTC
J gene: TRBJ2-3; clone size: -; D gene: TRBD2; V gene: TRBV4-3; CDR3 protein: CASSQHSGGEFTDTQYF; CDR3 DNA: TGCGCCAGCAGCCAACATAGCGGGGGAGAGTTCACAGATACGCAGTATTTT
J gene: TRBJ1-6; clone size: -; D gene: TRBD1; V gene: TRBV13; CDR3 protein: CASSIGTASSYNSPLHF; CDR3 DNA: TGTGCCAGCAGCATCGGGACAGCGAGCTCCTATAATTCACCCCTCCACTTT
J gene: TRBJ2-7; clone size: -; D gene: TRBD2; V gene: TRBV11-2; CDR3 protein: CASSLPGLAALEQYF; CDR3 DNA: TGTGCCAGCAGCTTACCGGGACTAGCGGCATTAGAGCAGTACTTC
J gene: TRBJ1-2; clone size: -; D gene: -; V gene: TRBV2; CDR3 protein: CASSEAGGGYTF; CDR3 DNA: TGTGCCAGCAGTGAGGCGGGAGGAGGCTACACCTTC
J gene: TRBJ1-2; clone size: -; D gene: TRBD1; V gene: TRBV11-3; CDR3 protein: CASSLARGAPGYTF; CDR3 DNA: TGTGCCAGCAGCTTAGCCAGGGGGGCCCCTGGCTACACCTTC
J gene: TRBJ1-2; clone size: -; D gene: -; V gene: TRBV7-8; CDR3 protein: CASSYPGLGDYTF; CDR3 DNA: TGTGCCAGCAGTTACCCGGGATTAGGCGACTACACCTTC
J gene: TRBJ2-3; clone size: -; D gene: -; V gene: TRBV2; CDR3 protein: CASSPGSTDTQYF; CDR3 DNA: TGTGCCAGCAGTCCAGGTAGCACAGATACGCAGTATTTT
J gene: TRBJ2-3; clone size: -; D gene: TRBD1; V gene: TRBV28; CDR3 protein: CASTLQGATGSTDTQYF; CDR3 DNA: TGTGCCAGCACTTTACAGGGGGCTACGGGAAGCACAGATACGCAGTATTTT
J gene: TRBJ1-5; clone size: -; D gene: TRBD1; V gene: TRBV4-3; CDR3 protein: CASSQDLTGGVGNQPQHF; CDR3 DNA: TGCGCCAGCAGCCAAGACCTTACAGGGGGAGTTGGCAATCAGCCCCAGCATTTT
J gene: TRBJ1-6; clone size: once; D gene: -; V gene: TRBV6-2/TRBV6-3; CDR3 protein: CASSYRESSYNSPLHF; CDR3 DNA: TGTGCCAGCAGTTATCGGGAGAGCTCCTATAATTCACCCCTCCACTTT
J gene: TRBJ2-7; clone size: -; D gene: -; V gene: TRBV10-3; CDR3 protein: CAISESSQVYEQYF; CDR3 DNA: TGTGCCATCAGTGAGTCGTCGCAGGTCTACGAGCAGTACTTC
J gene: TRBJ1-5; clone size: few; D gene: -; V gene: TRBV15; CDR3 protein: CATSRVRDNQPQHF; CDR3 DNA: TGTGCCACCAGCAGAGTCAGGGACAATCAGCCCCAGCATTTT